One and the same sample provided the 27 T cell receptor beta chains below, sequenced in a study of T-cell memory formation after mild COVID-19. Each CDR3 protein is one row after TCRdb ran MiXCR on the 5' RACE reads. The repertoire holds 240,000 or so distinct CDR3 sequences, with around 10% as singletons. Specimen: PBMCs or a T cell subset sorted from them (not recorded which). These receptors all come from a man aged 18-30 years who had mild COVID-19 (a few samples of this study predate the infection). Cell type and time point are not known.

In its sample, this clonotype was seen once. The chain carries TRBV20-1 and TRBJ2-5; no clear D gene. The V end lost 6 bases, the J end lost 3 bases, and 11 bases lay between the germline ends. This CDR3 spans 12 amino acids. Germline V lookup: CDR1 DFQATT, CDR2 SNEGSKA (reference sequence). Written as DNA, the CDR3 is TGCAGTGCGGCCCGCCCGGAAGAGACCCAGTACTTC. This sequence encodes CSAARPEETQYF.

There are many counts of this clonotype. The CDR3 loop reads CASRPDYTEAFF. The CDR3 nucleotides read TGTGCCAGCAGGCCAGATTACACTGAAGCTTTCTTT. This sequence joins TRBV6-2 or TRBV6-3 and TRBJ1-1; D not resolved. Trimming removed 6 bases from V and 3 bases from J, with 8 bases in between. CDR3 length equals 12 residues. Germline CDR1 is MNHEY and CDR2 is SVGEGT.

This clonotype came up many times. The chain joins TRBV20-1 to TRBJ2-2; 8 bases line up with TRBD2. This CDR3 has 19 residues. J was trimmed by 2 bases and V by 0 bases; bases with no gene match: 14. Germline V gene lookup returns CDR1 DFQATT and CDR2 SNEGSKA (reference sequence). The chain's CDR3 is CSARDRTRSGGYNTGELFF. As DNA, the CDR3 is TGCAGTGCTAGAGATCGAACGAGAAGCGGGGGCTATAACACCGGGGAGCTGTTTTTT.

CDR3 in amino acids: CAISSGANVLTF. CDR3 nucleotide sequence: TGTGCCATCAGCTCTGGGGCCAACGTCCTGACTTTC. The J gene is TRBJ2-6, the V gene TRBV10-3; the D is unclear. CDR1 is ENHRY and CDR2 is SYGVKD in the germline V gene. The CDR3 extends over 12 amino acids. With 6 bases removed from V and 0 bases from J, the gap between germline ends came to 0 bases.

This clonotype appeared many times. The V call is TRBV5-1, the J call TRBJ2-3, with D unresolved. The CDR3 runs 14 residues. Germline assignment: CDR1 SGHRS and CDR2 YFSETQ. V was cut by 3 bases and J by 0 bases, with 8 bases left in between. The CDR3 sequence: CASSSTASTDTQYF. As DNA, the CDR3 is TGCGCCAGCAGCTCCACCGCTAGCACAGATACGCAGTATTTT. Supplemented by reference TRBV5-1 and TRBJ2-3, the full variable domain reads KAGVTQTPRYLIKTRGQQVTLSCSPISGHRSVSWYQQTPGQGLQFLFEYFSETQRNKGNFPGRFSGRQFSNSRSEMNVSTLELGDSALYLCASSSTASTDTQYFGPGTRLTVL.

This clonotype came up a few times. The rearrangement uses TRBV20-1 and TRBJ1-5; the D is unclear. Trimming took off 7 bases at V and 9 bases at J, with 16 bases between the two ends. CDR1 is DFQATT and CDR2 is SNEGSKA in the germline V gene (reference sequence). This CDR3 has 12 residues. CDR3: CSVAGSSVPQHF. The CDR3 bases are TGCAGTGTAGCGGGGAGCAGCGTGCCCCAGCATTTT.

This clonotype has just a few counts. This chain links TRBV27 with TRBJ2-3, with 10 bases aligning to TRBD1. The ends lost 10 bases at V and 3 bases at J; junction bases unmatched: 10. Germline CDR1 MNHEY, CDR2 SMNVEV (reference sequence). CDR3 length: 15 residues. CDR3 nucleotides: TGTGCCACCCTCAACCGGGACAGGGGAACAGATACGCAGTATTTT. This sequence encodes CATLNRDRGTDTQYF.

This chain joins TRBV28 and TRBJ1-1; TRBD1 matches at 10 bases. This CDR3 has 14 residues. Losses at the gene ends were 5 bases for V and 4 bases for J; bases not matched to a gene: 4. CDR1 and CDR2 (germline): MDHEN, SYDVKM. DNA of the CDR3: TGTGCCAGCAGTATAGGACAGGGGGGCACTGAAGCTTTCTTT. This translates into CASSIGQGGTEAFF.

The chain carries TRBV7-9 and TRBJ2-3; D is unclear. Germline CDR1 reads SEHNR; CDR2 reads FQNEAQ (reference sequence). V was clipped by 1 base and J by 2 bases, with 7 bases between them. This CDR3 spans 14 amino acids. In DNA, the CDR3 is TGTGCCAGCAGCTTAGAAGGGATCACAGATACGCAGTATTTT. Its protein product is CASSLEGITDTQYF. The variable domain in full, completed from reference TRBV7-9 and TRBJ2-3, reads DTGVSQNPRHKITKRGQNVTFRCDPISEHNRLYWYRQTLGQGPEFLTYFQNEAQLEKSRLLSDRFSAERPKGSFSTLEIQRTEQGDSAMYLCASSLEGITDTQYFGPGTRLTVL.

The gene calls are TRBV5-1 and TRBJ2-2, with 7 bases lining up with TRBD1. Germline V CDR1 and CDR2: SGHRS, YFSETQ. The ends lost 3 bases at V and 0 bases at J; junction bases unmatched: 2. The CDR3 totals 15 residues. Here the CDR3 DNA reads TGCGCCAGCAGCTGGGGGACAGCGAACACCGGGGAGCTGTTTTTT. It specifies CASSWGTANTGELFF.

This chain links TRBV6-5 with TRBJ2-5, with D maybe TRBD1 (5 bases). Between the trimmed V and J ends, which lost 0 bases and 4 bases, there was a span of 9 bases. CDR1 and CDR2 (germline): MNHEY, SVGAGI. CDR3 length: 14 residues. CDR3 protein: CASSYSGVGETQYF. Written as DNA, the CDR3 is TGTGCCAGCAGTTACTCAGGGGTAGGAGAGACCCAGTACTTC.

This clonotype was picked up a small number of times. The chain uses TRBV3-1 and TRBJ2-3; D call uncertain. In germline, CDR1 is LGHDT, CDR2 YNNKEL (reference sequence). This CDR3 has 15 amino acids. Between the trimmed V and J ends, which lost 4 bases and 3 bases, there was a span of 14 bases. Here the CDR3 reads CASSPGWTRTDTQYF. The CDR3 DNA is TGTGCCAGCAGCCCGGGTTGGACCCGGACAGATACGCAGTATTTT.

The V and J genes are TRBV7-2 and TRBJ2-3, with D perhaps given as TRBD1 or TRBD2 (5 bases each). Germline CDR1 is SGHTA and CDR2 is FQGNSA. The CDR3 extends over 16 amino acids. With 1 base removed from V and 2 bases from J, the gap between germline ends came to 13 bases. CDR3 sequence: CASSLVELGTTDTQYF. For the CDR3, the DNA is TGTGCCAGCAGCTTAGTCGAGCTGGGGACCACAGATACGCAGTATTTT.

V usage is TRBV15 and J usage is TRBJ2-5; D unresolved. The CDR3 spans 14 residues. The V gene lost 0 bases and the J gene lost 3 bases, with 8 bases spanning the gap. Per germline, CDR1 LNHNV and CDR2 YYDKDF (reference sequence). The CDR3: CATSRDASKETQYF. CDR3 coding DNA: TGTGCCACCAGCAGAGACGCATCTAAAGAGACCCAGTACTTC.

In this sample, this clonotype turned up many times. This sequence joins TRBV7-3 and TRBJ2-3; perhaps TRBD1 as D (6 bases). From germline, CDR1 is SGHTA and CDR2 FQGTGA. The germline V and J ends were trimmed by 2 bases and 4 bases, with 16 bases remaining between them. CDR3 length: 16 amino acids. CDR3 DNA sequence: TGTGCCAGCAGCTTATCTGGGGGCGCGGGCGCAGATACGCAGTATTTT. Translated, it gives CASSLSGGAGADTQYF. The whole variable domain, remainder taken from reference TRBV7-3 and TRBJ2-3, is GAGVSQTPSNKVTEKGKYVELRCDPISGHTALYWYRQSLGQGPEFLIYFQGTGAADDSGLPNDRFFAVRPEGSVSTLKIQRTERGDSAVYLCASSLSGGAGADTQYFGPGTRLTVL.

This clonotype appeared a few times. The chain uses TRBV7-8 and TRBJ2-3; 13 nucleotides line up with TRBD2. CDR1 and CDR2 (germline): SGHVS, FQNEAQ. The V and J ends lost 1 base and 1 base, in that order; junction bases with no gene match: 2. The length of the CDR3 is 17 residues. The CDR3 DNA is TGTGCCAGCAGCTTAGGGGGACTAGCGGGACGCACAGATACGCAGTATTTT. Residues: CASSLGGLAGRTDTQYF.

This clonotype was found a few times. The CDR3 sequence is CASSLRTGSYNEQFF. CDR3 nucleotides: TGCGCCAGCAGCTTGCGGACAGGGTCCTACAATGAGCAGTTCTTC. This rearrangement joins TRBV5-1 to TRBJ2-1; 8 nucleotides align to TRBD1. Losses at the gene ends were 1 base for V and 1 base for J; bases not matched to a gene: 1. Germline CDR1 SGHRS, CDR2 YFSETQ. The CDR3 is 15 residues long.

This rearrangement joins TRBV6-1 to TRBJ1-2, with D possibly TRBD1 on 6 matching bases. CDR3 size: 17 residues. Trimming pared 5 bases from V and 7 bases from J, leaving 26 bases between. CDR1 is MNHNS, CDR2 SASEGT, per germline. In nucleotides, the CDR3 is TGTGCCAGCAGTTTGGACTCAATCGGGGGCCCTCGGCGTGGCTACACCTTC. Its protein product is CASSLDSIGGPRRGYTF.

Ten or more counts support this clonotype. The gene calls are TRBV10-3 and TRBJ2-2; D is tentatively TRBD1 or TRBD2 (5 bases each). The germline CDR1 and CDR2 sequences are ENHRY and SYGVKD. V was pared by 11 bases and J by 0 bases, with 13 bases between. CDR3 length: 14 amino acids. The CDR3 loop is CAVNRDANTGELFF. In DNA form, the CDR3 reads TGTGCCGTAAACCGGGACGCGAACACCGGGGAGCTGTTTTTT.

V is TRBV9 and J is TRBJ1-1; D remains unclear. The CDR3 runs 15 residues. V lost 3 bases, J lost 1 base, and 13 bases lay in between. Germline CDR1 SGDLS, CDR2 YYNGEE. In DNA form, the CDR3 reads TGTGCCAGCAGCGCGCTCGGGGTTTCGAACACTGAAGCTTTCTTT. As protein: CASSALGVSNTEAFF.

This clonotype was picked up many times. This chain joins TRBV6-6 and TRBJ2-7, with 9 bases that match TRBD2. The junction had 6 bases not matched to a gene; V was cut back by 6 bases and J by 0 bases. CDR1 MNHNY and CDR2 SVGAGI come from the germline V gene (reference sequence). CDR3 length: 15 amino acids. For the CDR3, the DNA is TGTGCCAGCAGGGGTAGCGGGGGCAGCTCCTACGAGCAGTACGTC. Translation: CASRGSGGSSYEQYV.

This chain uses TRBV7-3 with TRBJ1-5; no clear D. There are 16 residues in the CDR3. Trimming stripped 2 bases from V and 0 bases from J, with 11 bases between. Germline CDR1 reads SGHTA; CDR2 reads FQGTGA. The CDR3 spells CASSLYGLVSNQPQHF. The CDR3 DNA reads as TGTGCCAGCAGCTTATATGGGTTGGTTAGCAATCAGCCCCAGCATTTT. Variable domain in full (rest from reference TRBV7-3 and TRBJ1-5): GAGVSQTPSNKVTEKGKYVELRCDPISGHTALYWYRQSLGQGPEFLIYFQGTGAADDSGLPNDRFFAVRPEGSVSTLKIQRTERGDSAVYLCASSLYGLVSNQPQHFGDGTRLSIL.

The chain recombines TRBV2 with TRBJ2-3; D is tentatively TRBD1 or TRBD2 (6 bases each). The germline V gene encodes CDR1 SNHLY and CDR2 FYNNEI. V dropped 3 bases and J dropped 7 bases, with 14 bases sitting between them. The CDR3 has 14 amino acids. The CDR3, as DNA: TGTGCCAGCAGTGACACGGGGGCGGTAAATACGCAGTATTTT. Amino acid sequence: CASSDTGAVNTQYF.

The rearrangement joins TRBV7-9 to TRBJ2-1; D unclear. The V end lost 8 bases, the J end lost 9 bases, and 8 bases lay between the germline ends. Germline-derived CDR1 and CDR2 are SEHNR and FQNEAQ (reference sequence). There are 10 residues in the CDR3. The CDR3 spells CASLGSEQFF. Here the CDR3 DNA reads TGTGCCAGCTTGGGGTCTGAGCAGTTCTTC.

This chain uses TRBV6-2 or TRBV6-3 with TRBJ1-2; D is unclear. The V end lost 2 bases, the J end lost 4 bases, and 11 bases lay between the germline ends. Germline V gene lookup returns CDR1 MNHEY and CDR2 SVGEGT. The CDR3 spans 14 residues. The DNA of the CDR3 is TGTGCCAGCAGTTACACGACGGAGAGCTATGGCTACACCTTC. Translation gives CASSYTTESYGYTF.

This clonotype has only a few counts. The chain links TRBV18 to TRBJ2-5; no firm D call. V was pared by 0 bases and J by 4 bases, with 9 bases between. Germline V gene sequence: CDR1 KGHSH, CDR2 LQKENI. The CDR3 runs 14 residues. Here the CDR3 DNA reads TGTGCCAGCTCACCACCTTCACAGAGAGAGACCCAGTACTTC. Amino acids: CASSPPSQRETQYF.

In its sample, this clonotype was seen a few times. V gene TRBV27 combines with J gene TRBJ1-1; D is uncertain. Germline lookup yields CDR1 MNHEY and CDR2 SMNVEV (reference sequence). This CDR3 comprises 13 residues. The germline V and J ends were trimmed by 7 bases and 1 base, with 10 bases remaining between them. DNA for the CDR3: TGTGCCAGCACCCACCTTGGGAACACTGAAGCTTTCTTT. As protein: CASTHLGNTEAFF.